These 9 T cell receptor beta chains came from one sample sequenced in a study of CXCR3-negative and CXCR3-positive naive CD8 T cells. Libraries were UMI-labeled 5' RACE TRB cDNA. Reanalyzing the 5' RACE reads, TCRdb keeps one entry per CDR3 protein, without DNA. The table lists around 47,000 distinct CDR3 sequences, with roughly 14% in the top ten. Specimen: memory CD8+ T cells from blood. Receptors originate from a human donor in good health. Some clones in this sample may be carry-over from other donors' samples.

This sequence joins TRBV5-6 and TRBJ1-2; the TRBD1 assignment by TCRdb is unverifiable without DNA. The CDR3 loop spans 17 amino acids. In germline, CDR1 is SGHDT, CDR2 YYEEEE. CDR3 sequence reads: CASSLVIRDRESHGYTF.

The chain recombines TRBV6-2 or TRBV6-3 with TRBJ2-7; TCRdb's D gene call, TRBD1, goes unchecked for lack of DNA. This CDR3 region has 14 residues. Germline V gene data show CDR1 as MNHEY and CDR2 as SVGEGT. CDR3 sequence reads: CASSPFDRSYEQYF.

This chain links TRBV5-1 with TRBJ2-1; TCRdb designates TRBD2, a call that cannot be tested without DNA. This CDR3 is 17 amino acids long. CDR1 is SGHRS, CDR2 YFSETQ, per germline. The CDR3 protein is CASSLSMRGGDFDEQFF.

The chain employs TRBV29-1 and TRBJ1-3. The CDR3 spans 12 residues. The germline CDR1 and CDR2 sequences are SQVTM and ANQGSEA. CDR3 amino acids: CSVPDPGNTIYF.

The chain links TRBV27 to TRBJ2-2; without DNA, the TCRdb call of TRBD1 cannot be checked. Germline CDR1 is MNHEY and CDR2 is SMNVEV (reference sequence). The CDR3 is 15 amino acids. This CDR3 reads CASSLGGWYTGELFF.

This chain uses TRBV6-1 with TRBJ1-1; TCRdb picks TRBD1, but there is no DNA to check that call. The V gene's germline CDR1 is MNHNS and CDR2 SASEGT. This CDR3 contains 12 residues. CDR3 sequence: CASSEGGLEAFF.

This sequence joins TRBV7-8 and TRBJ2-7; as DNA is missing, the TRBD1 call by TCRdb cannot be tested. This CDR3 region has 13 residues. Germline V gene data show CDR1 as SGHVS and CDR2 as FQNEAQ. This CDR3 reads CASSLRQSHEQYF.

The chain links TRBV4-3 to TRBJ1-2. The CDR3 has 15 amino acids. CDR1 LGHNA and CDR2 YSLEER come from the germline V gene. CDR3 loop: CASSQDTYTIYGYTF.

The genes are TRBV7-9 and TRBJ2-7; TCRdb indicates TRBD2, and absent DNA this call remains unverified. Germline CDR1 SEHNR, CDR2 FQNEAQ (reference sequence). The CDR3 is 12 amino acids. The CDR3 loop reads CASSLDGGLEHF.